This T cell receptor (beta chain) derives from a study of CD4 T cells in relation to SARS-CoV-2 and coronaviruses. With respect to this clone: Antigen unknown.

The study, taken as a whole, reports: Monoreactive clones expanded significantly more to SARS-CoV-2 than crossreactive clones did. The assay detects memory recall responses, not culture-primed primary responses.

Before the COVID-19 pandemic, during about 2011-2019, CD4+ T cells were taken from unexposed donors. CD4 enrichment then naive enrichment separated naive from memory CD4+ cells. Uncultured naive and memory CD4+ T cells supplied DNA for deep TCR-beta sequencing. Method: immunoSEQ multiplex PCR; TCRdb's copy keeps in-frame clones and lacks some. The data contain about 70,000 clones, 85% to 90% of them singletons. The sequence was obtained from a human donor in good health. Material: memory CD4+ T cells from PBMCs.

CDR3 amino acids: CASSDRTGGKAFF. The CDR3 DNA follows: TGTGCCAGCAGTGACCGGACAGGGGGCAAGGCTTTCTTT. The chain recombines TRBV6-6 with TRBJ1-1; 11 bases line up with TRBD1. Germline assignment: CDR1 MNHNY and CDR2 SVGAGI (reference sequence). Trimming cost V 5 bases and J 11 bases; bases outside gene matches: 7. This CDR3 comprises 13 residues.